This record covers a single T cell receptor (beta chain). This clonotype was recorded a few times. Its antigen is not yet known. No much larger clone exists at a distance of one base, and base qualities are not known. This entry comes from a study of identical twins listed by TCRdb under 2016. A note on the overall study: The study deep-sequenced TCR alpha and beta repertoires from monozygotic twins, unrelated adults of various ages and cord blood to test whether fetal clonotypes persist. Replicate twin experiments were performed at different times using different library preparation protocols to rule out contamination.

Only healthy Caucasian donors were included. Three pairs of female monozygotic twins, all aged about 18 to 29 years, were included in the twin cohort. The RNA used for TCR libraries was isolated from peripheral blood mononuclear cells. CDR1 SGHVS and CDR2 FNYEAQ were looked up in the germline V gene. From V the trimming removes 5 bases and from J it removes 6 bases, while the gene matches leave 9 bases of the junction unaccounted for. Including cysteine and phenylalanine, the CDR3 has 15 amino acids. The kept DNA is CDR3 alone, 45 bases in frame from the first base. Library construction relied on 5' RACE. The data were produced on an Illumina HiSeq 2000. Template switching added a universal primer binding site, and the final cDNA carried a unique molecular identifier that allowed TCR cDNA molecules to be counted accurately. First-strand cDNA for TCR alpha and beta chains was synthesized from specific primers in the conserved constant-segment region. To control for contamination, each cDNA library was double barcoded with a SMART-Mk sample barcode plus Illumina barcodes. Two successive PCR steps introduced TruSeq adapter sequences along with Illumina sample barcodes. Sequencing of the TCR alpha and beta cDNA libraries was done on the Illumina HiSeq platform using custom primers. The original methods were these. Raw reads were processed with MiGEC to extract unique molecular identifiers, and MiXCR was used to determine CDR3 positions. Recombination models were inferred per individual with the repgenHMM and IGoR tools using an EM algorithm. The analysis of shared clonotypes was done with the tcR package in R, with sharing normalized by the product of cloneset sizes. Out-of-frame nonproductive sequences were analyzed to study raw recombination free of thymic and clonal selection effects. TCRdb's own reprocessing of the public reads used fastp at Q25 and MiXCR and kept productive beta chains. CDR3 protein sequences are deduplicated, and each keeps its most common genes and DNA. The V and J calls reflect TCRdb's pipeline rather than the authors' work. This sample holds hundreds of thousands of distinct CDR3 sequences; 21% were observed only once. In total, the top ten clones hold around 4.5% of the sample.

Overall study results and their limits: Abundant cord blood beta clonotypes carried fewer insertions; young adult naive repertoires showed a weaker similar trend, while memory repertoires showed none. Because the same donors could not be followed over many years, the conclusions relied on cross-sectional statistical analysis. Invariant T cells such as MAIT and iNKT could partly confound zero-insertion analyses, although diverse VJ usage argued against such confounding for most clonotypes. Recombination models systematically underestimated out-of-frame TCR alpha sharing in monozygotic twins but agreed with sharing between unrelated individuals. Compared with coincidental sharing between unrelated individuals, out-of-frame TCR alpha sequences shared between twins had an excess of sequences with low generation probability. A weaker excess of twin sharing was found in beta out-of-frame sequences because the signal-to-noise ratio was lowered by fewer shared sequences.

The same specimen was also included in a second study, on T cells expressing NK-cell markers. As that second study puts it: Seven or eight donors provided sorted CD3+CD56+NKG2C+, CD3+CD56+NKG2C- and CD3+CD56-NKG2C+ T-cell subsets, whose TCR beta-chain repertoires were profiled. Of the eight sequenced donors, seven were found to be HCMV-seropositive and one was found to be HCMV-seronegative. In several experiments an anti-gammadeltaTCR antibody was added to restrict sorting to alphabetaTCR-expressing T cells. In six donors, the dominant CD3+CD56+NKG2C+ clonotypes were among the top 10 CD8+ clonotypes and accounted for about 1.0-7.5% of CD8+ T cells. Those dominant clonotypes were again the most abundant among CD3+CD56-NKG2C+ cells in four donors, at roughly 25-65%. Whether the expanded NKG2C-expressing T cell clones were specific for HCMV antigens was left unclear. The study sequenced eight donors, all healthy volunteers chosen at random: three men and five women. To determine HCMV serostatus, a commercial ELISA kit was used to detect HCMV-specific IgG in serum. For five or six donors, unsorted PBMC were also used to sequence bulk peripheral blood T-cell repertoires. MIGEC was used to demultiplex reads and group the reads by UMI, and MiTCR was used to assemble and quantify clonotypes. Only TCR cDNA sequences supported by at least two reads were kept to exclude erroneous sequences. The tcR package was used for downstream repertoire analysis, with clonotypes matched between fractions based on CDR3 nucleotide sequence plus V segment. VDJmatch was used to annotate antigen specificity against VDJdb, with one amino acid substitution allowed in CDR3.

This TCR derives from a woman younger than 35 in good health. The chain is made from TRBV7-6 and TRBJ1-4, and TRBD1 aligns with 7 junction nucleotides. Material for sequencing was PBMCs. DNA sequence: TGTGCCAGCAGCGGAGGGACAGACAGCGATGAAAAACTGTTTTTT. This encodes CASSGGTDSDEKLFF.